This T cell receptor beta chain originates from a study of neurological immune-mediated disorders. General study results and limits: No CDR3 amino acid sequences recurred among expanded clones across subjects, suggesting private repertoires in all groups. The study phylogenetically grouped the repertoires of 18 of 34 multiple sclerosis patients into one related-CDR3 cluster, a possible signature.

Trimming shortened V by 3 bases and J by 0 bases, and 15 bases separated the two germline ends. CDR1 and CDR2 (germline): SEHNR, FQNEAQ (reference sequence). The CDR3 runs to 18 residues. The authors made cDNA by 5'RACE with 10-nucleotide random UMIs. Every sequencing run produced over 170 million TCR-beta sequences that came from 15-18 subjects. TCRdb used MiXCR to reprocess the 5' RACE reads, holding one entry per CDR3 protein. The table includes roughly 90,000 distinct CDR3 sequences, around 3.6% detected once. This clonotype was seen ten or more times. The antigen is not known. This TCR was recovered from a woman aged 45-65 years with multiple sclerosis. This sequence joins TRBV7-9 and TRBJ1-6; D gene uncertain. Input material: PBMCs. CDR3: CASSFGGVFSSYNSPLHF. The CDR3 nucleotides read TGTGCCAGCAGCTTCGGTGGAGTATTTAGCTCCTATAATTCACCCCTCCACTTT.